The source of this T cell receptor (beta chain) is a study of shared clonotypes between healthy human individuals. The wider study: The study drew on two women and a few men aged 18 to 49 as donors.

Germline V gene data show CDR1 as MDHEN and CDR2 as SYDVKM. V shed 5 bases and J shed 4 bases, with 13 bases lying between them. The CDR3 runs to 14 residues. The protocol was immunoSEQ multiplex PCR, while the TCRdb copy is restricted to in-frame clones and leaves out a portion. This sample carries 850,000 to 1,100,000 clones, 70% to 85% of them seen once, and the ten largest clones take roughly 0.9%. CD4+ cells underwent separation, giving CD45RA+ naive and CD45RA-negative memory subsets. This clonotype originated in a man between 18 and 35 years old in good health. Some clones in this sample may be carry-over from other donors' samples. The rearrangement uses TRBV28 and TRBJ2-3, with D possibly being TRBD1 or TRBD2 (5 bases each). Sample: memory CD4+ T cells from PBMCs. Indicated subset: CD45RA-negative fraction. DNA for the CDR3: TGTGCCAGCAGTCCCGGGGACCGATCAGATACGCAGTATTTT. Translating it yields CASSPGDRSDTQYF.